One sample yielded the 19 T cell receptor beta chains listed below, sequenced in a study of CXCR3-negative and CXCR3-positive naive CD8 T cells. Preparation of TRB cDNA libraries relied on 5' RACE carrying UMI labels. Reprocessing the 5' RACE reads, TCRdb reports a single entry for every CDR3 protein and omits DNA. The sample table sets out 100,000 to 150,000 distinct CDR3 sequences. The specimen sequenced was naive CXCR3- CD8+ T cells from blood. Regarding subset: CD45RO-CCR7+CD27+CD95- naive CD8+ T cells lacking CXCR3 (TNR3-). The source is a human donor in good health. Some clones in this sample may be carry-over from other donors' samples.

The gene calls are TRBV20-1 and TRBJ2-3; TCRdb calls TRBD1, which cannot be checked without DNA. Germline assignment: CDR1 DFQATT and CDR2 SNEGSKA (reference sequence). The CDR3 loop spans 15 amino acids. The CDR3 loop is CSAVGWGPSTDTQYF.

This chain connects TRBV27 to TRBJ2-3; TCRdb picks TRBD1, but there is no DNA to check that call. Germline lookup yields CDR1 MNHEY and CDR2 SMNVEV (reference sequence). The CDR3 loop spans 15 amino acids. The CDR3 sequence: CASSLLGTVSDTQYF.

This sequence joins TRBV3-1 and TRBJ2-7; TCRdb's D call, TRBD1, is unchecked because there is no DNA. Germline lookup yields CDR1 LGHDT and CDR2 YNNKEL (reference sequence). The CDR3 has 15 residues. The CDR3 here is CASSPGGTGPYEQYF.

The chain joins TRBV5-1 to TRBJ2-1; TCRdb picks TRBD1, but there is no DNA to check that call. The CDR3 loop spans 16 amino acids. Germline values: CDR1 SGHRS, CDR2 YFSETQ. The CDR3 sequence is CASSLGWGGTYNEQFF.

The chain couples TRBV24-1 to TRBJ1-5; the TRBD1 assignment by TCRdb is unverifiable without DNA. The germline V gene has CDR1 KGHDR and CDR2 SFDVKD. The CDR3 extends over 15 amino acids. CDR3 amino acids: CATAQGPESNQPQHF.

The chain joins TRBV5-8 to TRBJ2-5. This CDR3 region has 14 residues. Germline CDR1 and CDR2: SGHTS and YDEGEE. CDR3 in amino acids: CASSLVGMVETQYF.

V gene TRBV29-1 combines with J gene TRBJ2-7; without DNA, the TCRdb call of TRBD1 cannot be checked. This CDR3 contains 15 residues. Germline CDR1 reads SQVTM; CDR2 reads ANQGSEA. CDR3 in amino acids: CSVEDPGVPSYEQYF.

The chain couples TRBV28 to TRBJ1-4; absent DNA, TCRdb's TRBD1 call cannot be checked. This CDR3 comprises 15 residues. Looked up from germline, CDR1 is MDHEN and CDR2 is SYDVKM. The CDR3 reads CASSLSGAVAEKLFF.

The genes are TRBV20-1 and TRBJ2-1; TCRdb's D call, TRBD2, is unchecked because there is no DNA. Germline CDR1 DFQATT, CDR2 SNEGSKA (reference sequence). This CDR3 region has 13 residues. CDR3 in amino acids: CSASGEGYNEQFF.

The J gene is TRBJ2-1, the V gene TRBV7-8; TCRdb proposes TRBD2, but this gene call is untestable without DNA. This CDR3 is 15 amino acids long. Germline V gene data show CDR1 as SGHVS and CDR2 as FQNEAQ. CDR3: CASSLDVGAINEQFF.

The V gene is TRBV29-1, the J gene TRBJ2-3; TCRdb selects TRBD1, and the lack of DNA leaves this call unchecked. Germline-derived CDR1 and CDR2 are SQVTM and ANQGSEA. This CDR3 region has 16 residues. This CDR3 reads CSVEGRLGRSTDTQYF.

This chain connects TRBV29-1 to TRBJ2-7. The CDR3 length is 16 residues. Germline loops: CDR1 SQVTM, CDR2 ANQGSEA. The CDR3: CSVGNAPFGPTYEQYF.

The chain is built from TRBV7-6 and TRBJ2-1; there is no DNA to check the TCRdb D call of TRBD1. Per the germline V gene, CDR1 is SGHVS and CDR2 is FNYEAQ. This CDR3 is built from 16 residues. The CDR3 loop is CASSLFPGQSHNEQFF. Full variable domain (outside the CDR3, taken from reference TRBV7-6 and TRBJ2-1): GAGVSQSPRYKVTKRGQDVALRCDPISGHVSLYWYRQALGQGPEFLTYFNYEAQQDKSGLPNDRFSAERPEGSISTLTIQRTEQRDSAMYRCASSLFPGQSHNEQFFGPGTRLTVL.

This sequence joins TRBV7-6 and TRBJ2-7; lacking DNA, the TRBD2 call made by TCRdb goes unchecked. The germline V gene encodes CDR1 SGHVS and CDR2 FNYEAQ. CDR3 length: 13 amino acids. This CDR3 reads CASSQGHPGEQYF.

The chain recombines TRBV12-3 or TRBV12-4 with TRBJ2-2; TCRdb gives TRBD1 as the D gene, but with no DNA this cannot be confirmed. This CDR3 has 16 residues. The CDR3: CASTVTTGPATGELFF.

The rearrangement joins TRBV7-3 to TRBJ2-6; TCRdb names TRBD2, which stays unverified in the absence of DNA. CDR3 length: 17 amino acids. From germline, CDR1 is SGHTA and CDR2 FQGTGA. CDR3 amino acids: CASSIPSGVSGANVLTF.

The V call is TRBV10-1, the J call TRBJ2-3. Germline V gene sequence: CDR1 WNHNN, CDR2 SYGVQD (reference sequence). The CDR3 contains 13 residues. CDR3 amino acids: CASSDSVGNTQYF.

The gene calls are TRBV5-1 and TRBJ1-1; as DNA is missing, the TRBD1 call by TCRdb cannot be tested. Germline assignment: CDR1 SGHRS and CDR2 YFSETQ. The CDR3 sequence is 14 residues long. This chain's CDR3 is CASSGDSSNTEAFF.

The J gene is TRBJ2-1, the V gene TRBV19; the TCRdb call, TRBD2, lacks DNA for checking. CDR1 is LNHDA, CDR2 SQIVND, per germline (reference sequence). This CDR3 spans 15 amino acids. Here the CDR3 reads CASSSGLAPYNEQFF.